This T cell receptor beta chain emerged from a study of identical twins. This clonotype was counted many times. Its antigen is still unknown. Study observations and caveats: The models systematically underestimated how much out-of-frame TCR alpha was shared in monozygotic twins. Out-of-frame alpha sequences common to twins were enriched for low generation probability. For zero-insertion analyses, partial confounding could come from invariant MAIT and iNKT cells.

The V gene lost 5 bases and the J gene lost 7 bases, with 17 bases spanning the gap. Germline CDR1 reads KGHDR; CDR2 reads SFDVKD. The CDR3 extends over 15 amino acids. Template switching added a universal primer site, and cDNA bore unique molecular identifiers. TCRdb reprocessed the 5' RACE reads with MiXCR, giving one entry per CDR3 protein. In the table there are about 690,000 distinct CDR3 sequences, 5.5% to 6.5% of which are singletons. This clonotype was obtained from a man aged 18 to 35 in good health. Sequenced sample: naive T cells sorted from blood. This chain uses TRBV24-1 with TRBJ2-1; D is perhaps TRBD2 (6 bases). The CDR3 bases are TGTGCCACCAGTGCGCGGGACGTATTGAGGAATGAGCAGTTCTTC. This sequence encodes CATSARDVLRNEQFF.